This T cell receptor beta chain was documented in a study of T cell repertoires in cytomegalovirus infection. As for the study in general: Alongside well-studied HLA-B-restricted CMV epitopes, recently identified HLA-C-restricted CMV epitopes were also used. Shared public TCR beta signatures pointed to both CMV infection and a matching HLA type.

Details on this clonotype: Its matching antigen is unknown.

TCRdb independently ran MiXCR on the reads; one entry per CDR3 protein. The repertoire holds 700,000 to 900,000 distinct CDR3 sequences, with under 35% as singletons. This CDR3 has 14 residues. Germline CDR1 reads SGHNT; CDR2 reads YENEEA. V shed 1 base and J shed 4 bases, with 8 bases lying between them. This clonotype was sampled from a human donor in good health (CMV status not recorded). Some clones in this sample may be carry-over from other donors' samples. The J gene is TRBJ2-1, the V gene TRBV11-3; D remains unclear. Sequenced material: cultured CD8+ T cells from PBMCs, taken from culture after CMV antigen stimulation. The chain's CDR3 is CASSLVPGYNEQFF. In nucleotides, the CDR3 is TGTGCCAGCAGCTTAGTTCCCGGTTACAATGAGCAGTTCTTC.